This TCR beta chain derives from a study of shared clonotypes between healthy human individuals. This CDR3 region has 13 residues. Germline loops: CDR1 LNHDA, CDR2 SQIVND (reference sequence). Trimming cost V 7 bases and J 1 base, with 11 bases left between them. Sequencing used immunoSEQ multiplex PCR; TCRdb keeps in-frame clones, though not all of them. The sample has roughly 890,000 clones, almost 95% seen once. Cells designated naive CD8 were CD45RO-negative and were positively selected for CCR7, with terminally differentiated effector memory CD45RA+ cells excluded. Sequences were obtained from naive CD8+ T cells sorted from blood. The sequence derives from a man aged 25-45 years in good health. V usage is TRBV19 and J usage is TRBJ2-7; D might be TRBD2 (5 bases). CDR3 sequence reads: CASNVGESYEQYF. The CDR3 coding sequence is TGTGCCAGTAATGTCGGGGAGTCCTACGAGCAGTACTTC.